A single sample is the source of the 17 T cell receptor beta chains below, sequenced in a study of blood T cell repertoires in COVID-19 (dated by TCRdb to about 2020). Library preparation employed the immunoSEQ multiplex PCR assay. In TCRdb, the immuneACCESS table is reduced to in-frame sequences with V and J assigned. These tables do not hold every clone; where another copy was compared, an unresolved V gene accounts for under half, and the others remain unexplained. A total of around 300,000 clones appear in this sample, around nine tenths of them only once. About 4.7% of the sample rests with the top ten. The sample taken for sequencing was PBMCs or T cells enriched from blood (not recorded which). These TCRs come from a man aged 30-40 years who had recovered from COVID-19.

The chain is built from TRBV5-1 and TRBJ2-3; perhaps TRBD1 as D (6 bases). With 0 bases removed from V and 5 bases from J, the gap between germline ends came to 10 bases. This CDR3 has 14 residues. Germline V CDR1 and CDR2: SGHRS, YFSETQ. CDR3 bases: TGCGCCAGCAGCTTGGGACAGGAACGAGATACGCAGTATTTT. Its protein is CASSLGQERDTQYF.

The chain employs TRBV18 and TRBJ1-3; a possible D gene is TRBD1 (6 bases). Germline V gives CDR1 KGHSH, CDR2 LQKENI. The CDR3 length is 15 residues. Trimming pared 3 bases from V and 0 bases from J, leaving 9 bases between. The CDR3 protein is CASSPGADSGNTIYF. DNA of the CDR3: TGTGCCAGCTCACCGGGGGCCGACTCTGGAAACACCATATATTTT.

The gene calls are TRBV19 and TRBJ1-1; TRBD1 is a possible D gene (6 bases). CDR1 is LNHDA, CDR2 SQIVND, per germline (reference sequence). V was shortened by 6 bases and J by 6 bases, with 11 bases between the two germline ends. CDR3 length equals 12 residues. The CDR3 sequence: CASRKSGAEAFF. The DNA for the CDR3 is TGTGCCAGTAGGAAATCAGGGGCTGAAGCTTTCTTT.

V is TRBV4-2 and J is TRBJ1-3; TRBD1 might be the D (5 bases). Trimming removed 0 bases at V and 2 bases at J, with 11 bases between. Germline V gene lookup returns CDR1 LGHNA and CDR2 YNFKEQ. This CDR3 has 16 residues. The CDR3 DNA sequence: TGTGCCAGCAGCCAAGAGGGACGGGGGACTGGAAACACCATATATTTT. Its translation is CASSQEGRGTGNTIYF.

This clone was detected only once. CDR3 amino acids: CASSPNRRPSEETQYF. The CDR3 DNA reads as TGTGCCAGCAGCCCAAATAGGAGGCCATCGGAAGAGACCCAGTACTTC. The chain couples TRBV7-9 to TRBJ2-5; TRBD2 might be the D (5 bases). This CDR3 spans 16 amino acids. The germline CDR1 and CDR2 sequences are SEHNR and FQNEAQ (reference sequence). Trimming left V 5 bases short and J 3 bases short, with 19 bases between.

The rearrangement joins TRBV2 to TRBJ1-1; D is perhaps TRBD1 (6 bases). Germline CDR1 is SNHLY and CDR2 is FYNNEI. The germline V and J ends were trimmed by 6 bases and 0 bases, with 11 bases remaining between them. This CDR3 contains 14 residues. The CDR3 protein is CASRGQFLNTEAFF. As DNA, the CDR3 is TGTGCCAGCAGAGGACAGTTTCTGAACACTGAAGCTTTCTTT.

The V call is TRBV7-2, the J call TRBJ2-2, with 11 bases identical to TRBD2. J gave up 1 base and V 5 bases, and 3 bases lay outside the gene matches. Germline V gives CDR1 SGHTA, CDR2 FQGNSA. This CDR3 is built from 16 residues. The CDR3 nucleotides read TGTGCCAGCAGCGGCGGACTAGCGGGGAACACCGGGGAGCTGTTTTTT. Its protein product is CASSGGLAGNTGELFF. Combining the CDR3 with reference TRBV7-2 and TRBJ2-2 gives the whole variable domain GAGVSQSPSNKVTEKGKDVELRCDPISGHTALYWYRQSLGQGLEFLIYFQGNSAPDKSGLPSDRFSAERTGGSVSTLTIQRTQQEDSAVYLCASSGGLAGNTGELFFGEGSRLTVL.

Here the CDR3 DNA reads TGTGCCAGCAGTGATCAGGGGATGGGTTCACCCCTCCACTTT. Residues: CASSDQGMGSPLHF. V gene TRBV2 combines with J gene TRBJ1-6, with TRBD1 as a possible D gene (6 bases). This CDR3 contains 14 residues. Per the germline V gene, CDR1 is SNHLY and CDR2 is FYNNEI. The germline V and J ends were trimmed by 3 bases and 9 bases, with 12 bases remaining between them.

The CDR3 protein is CASSLSGGYSPLHF. The CDR3 DNA follows: TGTGCCAGCAGCTTATCAGGGGGATATTCACCCCTCCACTTT. This chain uses TRBV7-3 with TRBJ1-6; 7 bases map to TRBD1. CDR1 is SGHTA, CDR2 FQGTGA, per germline. V trimming: 2 bases; J trimming: 8 bases; junction bases outside the gene matches: 3. This CDR3 contains 14 residues.

The rearrangement links TRBV2 to TRBJ1-6, with TRBD1 matching over 8 bases. The CDR3 is made up of 14 amino acids. Germline lookup yields CDR1 SNHLY and CDR2 FYNNEI. V was pared by 8 bases and J by 10 bases, with 10 bases of the junction left unmatched. The CDR3 DNA follows: TGTGCCAGCCTTAAGGACAGGGTCGACTCACCCCTCCACTTT. The encoded protein is CASLKDRVDSPLHF.

The chain combines TRBV7-9 with TRBJ2-1; weak D call: TRBD1 (6 bases). There are 14 residues in the CDR3. Germline assignment: CDR1 SEHNR and CDR2 FQNEAQ (reference sequence). V gave up 5 bases and J gave up 8 bases, with 16 bases separating them. The DNA for the CDR3 is TGTGCCAGCAGCCCGCGGACAGTGGGCGATGAGCAGTTCTTC. Translation: CASSPRTVGDEQFF.

The chain recombines TRBV3-1 (or the pseudogene TRBV3-2) with TRBJ1-3, with D possibly matching TRBD1 (5 bases). Between the trimmed V and J ends, which lost 4 bases and 6 bases, there was a span of 13 bases. The CDR3 is made up of 14 amino acids. Germline CDR1 and CDR2: LGHDT and YNNKEL (reference sequence). CDR3 bases: TGTGCCAGCAGCCTGGGGCTCGGCGTAAACACCATATATTTT. Translating gives CASSLGLGVNTIYF.

For the CDR3, the DNA is TGTGCCAGCAGCTCGACAGTGGAAGGCTACACCTTC. This translates into CASSSTVEGYTF. This chain connects TRBV11-1 to TRBJ1-2, with D tentatively TRBD1 (5 bases). Germline-derived CDR1 and CDR2 are SGHAT and FQDESV (reference sequence). V was shortened by 4 bases and J by 8 bases, with 11 bases between the two germline ends. The CDR3 extends over 12 amino acids.

The chain recombines TRBV4-1 with TRBJ1-2; possibly TRBD1 for D (5 bases). This CDR3 is built from 13 residues. Trimming cost V 1 base and J 7 bases, with 10 bases left between them. Germline CDR1 and CDR2: MGHRA and YSYEKL. CDR3 residues: CASSQVGRVGYTF. The DNA for the CDR3 is TGCGCCAGCAGCCAAGTGGGGCGCGTTGGCTACACCTTC.

J is TRBJ1-3 and V is TRBV19, with D hard to call. V was trimmed by 7 bases and J by 4 bases, leaving 5 bases between them. Looked up from germline, CDR1 is LNHDA and CDR2 is SQIVND (reference sequence). CDR3 length equals 11 residues. The CDR3 DNA is TGTGCCAGTACGTCCGGAAACACCATATATTTT. It encodes CASTSGNTIYF.

Concerning this clone itself: Distinct nucleotide sequences in the sample also encode this CDR3. The V and J genes are TRBV15 and TRBJ1-5; TRBD1 might be the D (6 bases). V was shortened by 0 bases and J by 4 bases, with 7 bases between the two germline ends. Per the germline V gene, CDR1 is LNHNV and CDR2 is YYDKDF (reference sequence). The CDR3 extends over 14 amino acids. CDR3 nucleotide sequence: TGTGCCACCAGCAGAGACAGGGGAAATCAGCCCCAGCATTTT. It translates to CATSRDRGNQPQHF. Variable domain in full (rest from reference TRBV15 and TRBJ1-5): DAMVIQNPRYQVTQFGKPVTLSCSQTLNHNVMYWYQQKSSQAPKLLFHYYDKDFNNEADTPDNFQSRRPNTSFCFLDIRSPGLGDTAMYLCATSRDRGNQPQHFGDGTRLSIL.

The rearrangement links TRBV19 to TRBJ2-7; D may be TRBD2 (6 bases). Germline values: CDR1 LNHDA, CDR2 SQIVND (reference sequence). The CDR3 is 16 amino acids. Trimming left V 3 bases short and J 0 bases short, with 15 bases between. The CDR3 nucleotides are TGTGCCAGTAGTATGAGGGGACTTTTGAGCTCCTACGAGCAGTACTTC. It yields the protein CASSMRGLLSSYEQYF.